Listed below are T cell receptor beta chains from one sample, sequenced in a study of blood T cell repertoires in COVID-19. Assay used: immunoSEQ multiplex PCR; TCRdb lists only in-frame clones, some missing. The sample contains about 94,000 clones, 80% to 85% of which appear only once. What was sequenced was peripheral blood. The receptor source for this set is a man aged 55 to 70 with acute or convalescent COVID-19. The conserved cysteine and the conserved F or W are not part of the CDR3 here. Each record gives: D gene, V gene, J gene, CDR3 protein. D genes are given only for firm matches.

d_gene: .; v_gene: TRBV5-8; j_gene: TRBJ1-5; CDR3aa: ASSRSGSQPQH
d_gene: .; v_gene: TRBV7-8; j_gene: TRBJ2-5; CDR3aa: ASSAGRGGLVSQY
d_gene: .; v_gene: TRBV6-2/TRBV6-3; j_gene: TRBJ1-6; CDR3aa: ASSYRKPGITNSPLH
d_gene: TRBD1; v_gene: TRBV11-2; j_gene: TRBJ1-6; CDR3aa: ASSPQTGGSPLH
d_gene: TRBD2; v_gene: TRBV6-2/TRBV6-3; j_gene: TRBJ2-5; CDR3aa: ASSRLPTSGGLQETQY
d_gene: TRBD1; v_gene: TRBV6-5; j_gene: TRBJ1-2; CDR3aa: ASRTQTGNGYT
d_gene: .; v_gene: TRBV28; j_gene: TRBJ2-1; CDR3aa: ASSTRGSYNEQF
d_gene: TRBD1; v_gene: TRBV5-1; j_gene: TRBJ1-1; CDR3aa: ASSLGPNYGTADAF
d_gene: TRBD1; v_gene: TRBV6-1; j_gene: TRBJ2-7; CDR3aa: ASSDPGDRGRYEQY
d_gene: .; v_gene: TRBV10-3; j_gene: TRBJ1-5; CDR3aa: AINQAHNQPQH
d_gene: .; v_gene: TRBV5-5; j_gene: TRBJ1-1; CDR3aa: ASRLRGNTEAF
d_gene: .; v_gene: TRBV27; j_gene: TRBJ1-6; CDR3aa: ASRTWTANSPLH
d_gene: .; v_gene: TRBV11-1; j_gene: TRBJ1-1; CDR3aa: ASSSLGAGDTEAF
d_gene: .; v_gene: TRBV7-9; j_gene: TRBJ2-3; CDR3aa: ASSSPSGTDTQY
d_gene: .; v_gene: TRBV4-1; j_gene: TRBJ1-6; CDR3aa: ASSRTANSPLH
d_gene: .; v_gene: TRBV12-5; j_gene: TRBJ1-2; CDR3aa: ASGIRGGYGYT
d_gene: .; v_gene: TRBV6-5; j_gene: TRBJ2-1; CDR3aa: ASSPTRQAYNEQF
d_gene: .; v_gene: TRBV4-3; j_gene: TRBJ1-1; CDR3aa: ASRSQGGGKAF
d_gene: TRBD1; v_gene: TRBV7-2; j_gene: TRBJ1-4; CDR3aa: ASSQGQGREKLF
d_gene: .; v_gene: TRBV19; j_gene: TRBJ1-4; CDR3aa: ASEEKGQTYEKLF
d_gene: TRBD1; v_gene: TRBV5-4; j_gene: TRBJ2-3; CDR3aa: ASSTQPGQGFADTQY
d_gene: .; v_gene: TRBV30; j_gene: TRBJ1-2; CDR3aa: AWSVLASSYGYT
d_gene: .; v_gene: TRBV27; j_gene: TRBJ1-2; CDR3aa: ASIPTSGTNYGYT
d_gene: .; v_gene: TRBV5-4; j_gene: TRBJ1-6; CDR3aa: ASSLDRAGNSPLH
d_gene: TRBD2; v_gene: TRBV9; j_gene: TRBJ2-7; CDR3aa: ASSDSGGSSYEQY
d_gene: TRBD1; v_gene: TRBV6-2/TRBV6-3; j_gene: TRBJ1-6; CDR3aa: ASSYADRENSPLH
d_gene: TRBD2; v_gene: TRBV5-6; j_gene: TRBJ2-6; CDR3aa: ASAREGPGYVLT
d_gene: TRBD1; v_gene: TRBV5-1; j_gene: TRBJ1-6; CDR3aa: ASSLSQGGGYNSPLH
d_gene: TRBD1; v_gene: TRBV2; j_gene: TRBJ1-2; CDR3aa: ASSYGQGKGYGYT
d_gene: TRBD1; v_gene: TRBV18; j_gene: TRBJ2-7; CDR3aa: ASSPPSGQGTYEQY
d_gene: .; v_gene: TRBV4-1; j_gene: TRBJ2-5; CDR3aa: ASSQVLTQETQY
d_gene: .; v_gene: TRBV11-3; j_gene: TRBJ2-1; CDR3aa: ASSFSGYNEQF
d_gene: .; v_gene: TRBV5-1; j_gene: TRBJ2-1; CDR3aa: ASSLERGTYNEQF
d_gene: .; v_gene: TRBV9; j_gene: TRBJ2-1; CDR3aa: ASSVGSEQF
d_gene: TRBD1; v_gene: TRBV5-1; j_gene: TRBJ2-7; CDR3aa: ASSLETGDNEQY
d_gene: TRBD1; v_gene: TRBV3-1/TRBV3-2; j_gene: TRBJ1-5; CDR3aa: ASSLTGEGQPQH
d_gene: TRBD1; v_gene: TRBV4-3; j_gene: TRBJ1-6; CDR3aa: ASSRVRQGNSPLH
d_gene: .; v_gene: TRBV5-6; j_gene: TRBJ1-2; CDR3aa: ASSLDDISGYT
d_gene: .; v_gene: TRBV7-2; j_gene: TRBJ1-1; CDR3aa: ASSLGGGVRNTEAF
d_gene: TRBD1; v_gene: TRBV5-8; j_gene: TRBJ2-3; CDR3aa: ASSLEGTGGFTDTQY
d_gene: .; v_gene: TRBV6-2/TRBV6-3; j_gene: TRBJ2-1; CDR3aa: ASSTEWAEQF
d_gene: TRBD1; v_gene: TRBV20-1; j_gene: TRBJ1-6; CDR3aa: SASYRDRDSPLH
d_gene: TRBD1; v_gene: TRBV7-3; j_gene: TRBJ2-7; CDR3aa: ASSSAGTGGEQY
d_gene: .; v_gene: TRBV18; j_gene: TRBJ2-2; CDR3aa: ASSPDSYGELF
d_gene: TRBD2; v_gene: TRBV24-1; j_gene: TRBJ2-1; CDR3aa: ATSDVIAGSYNEQF
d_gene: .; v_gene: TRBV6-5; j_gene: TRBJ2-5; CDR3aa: ASSYSRGMVETQY
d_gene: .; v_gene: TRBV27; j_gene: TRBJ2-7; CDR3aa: ASSLDSISYEQY
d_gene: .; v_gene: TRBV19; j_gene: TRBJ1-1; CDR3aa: ASSINGGSTEAF
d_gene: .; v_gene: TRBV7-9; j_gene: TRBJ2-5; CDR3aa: ASSLDRDKETQY
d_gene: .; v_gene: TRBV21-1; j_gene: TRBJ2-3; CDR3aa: ASSWLKGETSSTDTQY
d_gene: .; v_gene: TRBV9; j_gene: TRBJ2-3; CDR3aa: ASSDDRSTDTQY
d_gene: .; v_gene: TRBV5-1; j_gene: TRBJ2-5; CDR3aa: ASRASGETQY